The next 2 T cell receptor beta chains were all read from a single sample in a study of blood T cell repertoires in COVID-19. Repertoires were generated with immunoSEQ multiplex PCR, while TCRdb's copy carries only in-frame clones and drops some. The sample yields 250,000 to 350,000 clones, about nine tenths seen once. Sequenced: peripheral blood. The receptors derive from a woman aged 45-60 years who had recovered from COVID-19.

This chain connects TRBV6-5 to TRBJ2-2; D unresolved. Trimming shortened V by 5 bases and J by 3 bases, and 7 bases separated the two germline ends. The CDR3 covers 13 residues. The germline V gene encodes CDR1 MNHEY and CDR2 SVGAGI. DNA for the CDR3: TGTGCCAGCAGTACACGGGACACCGGGGAGCTGTTTTTT. Its translation: CASSTRDTGELFF.

V gene TRBV5-6 combines with J gene TRBJ2-7, with TRBD2 matching 12 bases. V lost 4 bases, J lost 7 bases, and 12 bases stayed unmatched. Germline V lookup: CDR1 SGHDT, CDR2 YYEEEE. The CDR3 is 16 residues long. The CDR3 DNA reads as TGTGCCAGCAGCCGGAACCTCGGACTAGCGGGACGTGAGCAGTACTTC. It translates to CASSRNLGLAGREQYF.